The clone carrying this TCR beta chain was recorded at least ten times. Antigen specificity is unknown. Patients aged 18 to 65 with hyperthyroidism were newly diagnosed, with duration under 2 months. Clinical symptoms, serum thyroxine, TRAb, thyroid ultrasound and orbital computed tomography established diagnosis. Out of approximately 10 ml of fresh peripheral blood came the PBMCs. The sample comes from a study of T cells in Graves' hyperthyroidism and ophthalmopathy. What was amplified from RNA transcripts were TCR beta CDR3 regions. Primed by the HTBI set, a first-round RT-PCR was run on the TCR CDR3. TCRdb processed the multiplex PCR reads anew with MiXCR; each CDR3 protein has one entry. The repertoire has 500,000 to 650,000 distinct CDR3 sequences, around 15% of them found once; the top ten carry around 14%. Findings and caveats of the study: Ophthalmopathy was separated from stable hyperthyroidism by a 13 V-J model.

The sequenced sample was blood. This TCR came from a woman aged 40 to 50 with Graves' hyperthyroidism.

The CDR3 here is CASRPGQGTLLYGYTF. CDR3 sequence (DNA): TGTGCCAGCAGGCCGGGACAGGGAACCCTGCTCTATGGCTACACCTTC. This chain connects TRBV2 to TRBJ1-2; 9 bases are shared with TRBD1. The V gene's germline CDR1 is SNHLY and CDR2 FYNNEI. The CDR3 sequence is 16 residues long. Trimming removed 6 bases from V and 4 bases from J; junction bases left unmatched: 12.